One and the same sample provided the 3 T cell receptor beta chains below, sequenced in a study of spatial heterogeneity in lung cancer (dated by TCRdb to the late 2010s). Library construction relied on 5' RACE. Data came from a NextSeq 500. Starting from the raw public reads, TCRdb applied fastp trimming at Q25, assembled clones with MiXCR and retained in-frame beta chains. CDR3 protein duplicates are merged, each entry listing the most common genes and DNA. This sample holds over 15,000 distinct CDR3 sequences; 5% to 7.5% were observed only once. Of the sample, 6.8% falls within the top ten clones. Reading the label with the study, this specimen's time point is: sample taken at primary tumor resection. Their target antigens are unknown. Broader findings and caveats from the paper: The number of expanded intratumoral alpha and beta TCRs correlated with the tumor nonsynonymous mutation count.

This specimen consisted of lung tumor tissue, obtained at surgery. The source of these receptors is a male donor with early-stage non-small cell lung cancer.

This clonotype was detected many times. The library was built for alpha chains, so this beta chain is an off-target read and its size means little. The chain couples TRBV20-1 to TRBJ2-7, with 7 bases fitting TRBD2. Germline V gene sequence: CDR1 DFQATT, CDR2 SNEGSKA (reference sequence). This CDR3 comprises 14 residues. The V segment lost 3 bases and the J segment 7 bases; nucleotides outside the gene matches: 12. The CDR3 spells CSASLGRAEGEQYF. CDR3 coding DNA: TGCAGTGCTAGTTTGGGGAGGGCGGAGGGAGAGCAGTACTTC.

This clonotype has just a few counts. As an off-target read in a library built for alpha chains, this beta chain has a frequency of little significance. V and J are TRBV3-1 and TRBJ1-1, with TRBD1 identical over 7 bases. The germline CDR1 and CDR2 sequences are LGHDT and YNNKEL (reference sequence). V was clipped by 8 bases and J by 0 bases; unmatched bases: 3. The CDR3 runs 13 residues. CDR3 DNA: TGTGCCAGCGTGGGACAGCTGAACACTGAAGCTTTCTTT. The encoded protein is CASVGQLNTEAFF.

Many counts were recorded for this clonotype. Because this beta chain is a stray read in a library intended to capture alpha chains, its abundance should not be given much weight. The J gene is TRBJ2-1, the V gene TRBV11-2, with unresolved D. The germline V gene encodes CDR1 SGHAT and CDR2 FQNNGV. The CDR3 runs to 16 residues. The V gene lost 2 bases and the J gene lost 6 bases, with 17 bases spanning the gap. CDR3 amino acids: CASSLLGGVLGNEQFF. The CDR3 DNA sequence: TGTGCCAGCAGCTTATTGGGCGGCGTCTTAGGCAATGAGCAGTTCTTC.